Listed below are T cell receptor beta chains from one sample, sequenced in a study of blood T cell repertoires in COVID-19. Using immunoSEQ multiplex PCR, the repertoire was profiled, and TCRdb retains in-frame clones only, with some absent. The table records some 530,000 clones, roughly 88% of them present only once. The sequenced material came from peripheral blood. All receptors come from a human donor in a cohort sampled during active COVID-19. CDR3s include the opening cysteine and the closing phenylalanine or tryptophan. A D gene is named only where the DNA matches it firmly. Not all rows give a size; the values are once, few, many and, for expanded clones, a class.

TGTGCCAGCAGCTCCGAAGTCGGGGGCTCTGGAAACACCATATATTTT	CASSSEVGGSGNTIYF	TRBJ1-3	.	TRBV7-9	.
TGCGCCAGCAGTAAACAGGCTACTAATGAAAAACTGTTTTTT	CASSKQATNEKLFF	TRBJ1-4	.	TRBV5-1	.
TGCGCCAGCGCCGACAGGGGATTCTACGAGCAGTACTTC	CASADRGFYEQYF	TRBJ2-7	.	TRBV10-2	TRBD1
TGTGCCAGCAGCGAGACAGGGTACCAAGAGACCCAGTACTTC	CASSETGYQETQYF	TRBJ2-5	.	TRBV28	TRBD1
TGTACCAGCAGTTACAGGGACAGCACTGGCTACACCTTC	CTSSYRDSTGYTF	TRBJ1-2	.	TRBV6-5	TRBD1
TGTGCCTGGACCCAGGGGCCTCTACTAGCCAAAAACATTCAGTACTTC	CAWTQGPLLAKNIQYF	TRBJ2-4	.	TRBV30	.
TGTGCCACCAGCAGAGGGGGCCAACGGAACACTGAAGCTTTCTTT	CATSRGGQRNTEAFF	TRBJ1-1	few	TRBV15	.
TGTGCCAGCTCACCCCTGGCAGTGAACACTGAAGCTTTCTTT	CASSPLAVNTEAFF	TRBJ1-1	.	TRBV18	.
TGTGCCTGGAGTGCCTGGGAGACAGGCTACACCTTC	CAWSAWETGYTF	TRBJ1-2	.	TRBV30	.
TGCGCCAGCAGCTCCCCGGGGGGCACAGATACGCAGTATTTT	CASSSPGGTDTQYF	TRBJ2-3	.	TRBV5-1	.
TGTGCCAGCAGTGTGAACAGGGACACTGAAGCTTTCTTT	CASSVNRDTEAFF	TRBJ1-1	.	TRBV6-4	.
TGTGCCAGCAGTCTAACGAGAGACAGGGGTCTTGGATCACCCCTCCACTTT	CASSLTRDRGLGSPLHF	TRBJ1-6	.	TRBV28	TRBD1
TGTGCCTGGAGTACAGGGGTCACTGAAGCTTTCTTT	CAWSTGVTEAFF	TRBJ1-1	.	TRBV30	TRBD1
TGCAGCGTTGTCGAAATTGCTCGGGGCGAGCAGTACTTC	CSVVEIARGEQYF	TRBJ2-7	.	TRBV29-1	.
TGTGCCAGCAGCCAAGCTAGCCGATATACGCAGTATTTT	CASSQASRYTQYF	TRBJ2-3	once	TRBV3-1/TRBV3-2	.
TGTGCCAGCAGGGGTGGACAGCACACTGAAGCTTTCTTT	CASRGGQHTEAFF	TRBJ1-1	.	TRBV6-5	.
TGTGCCAGCTCACCACAGGGGTTCGACACCGGGGAGCTGTTTTTT	CASSPQGFDTGELFF	TRBJ2-2	.	TRBV18	.
TGCGCCAGCCGGGGGGGAAGCCAGGTCTCTATCGGCTACACCTTC	CASRGGSQVSIGYTF	TRBJ1-2	.	TRBV4-1	.
TGTGCCAGCAGGGCTAGCGGAGAGTACAATGAGCAGTTCTTC	CASRASGEYNEQFF	TRBJ2-1	.	TRBV6-5	TRBD2
TGCGCCAGCAGCCCCGGCGGACCTAGCGGGCCCTTAGGAGGGGATGAGCAGTTCTTC	CASSPGGPSGPLGGDEQFF	TRBJ2-1	.	TRBV5-1	TRBD2
TGTGCCAGCAGTGACCCCGGACTAGTAGAGACCCAGTACTTC	CASSDPGLVETQYF	TRBJ2-5	.	TRBV6-1	TRBD2
TGTGCCAGCAGCGAGACCCAGGGAGGTCAGCCCCAGCATTTT	CASSETQGGQPQHF	TRBJ1-5	.	TRBV9	.
TGTGCCAGCAGCCCTAGTAATATCGACACTGAAGCTTTCTTT	CASSPSNIDTEAFF	TRBJ1-1	.	TRBV9	.
TGTGCCAGCAGCCATACTTCTCCTCTGAATCAAGAGACCCAGTACTTC	CASSHTSPLNQETQYF	TRBJ2-5	.	TRBV7-2	.
TGTGCCAGCAGCCCCAAAACAGGGTACAATGAGCAGTTCTTC	CASSPKTGYNEQFF	TRBJ2-1	.	TRBV11-3	.
TGTGCCAGCAGTATAGCCTACGAGCAGTACTTC	CASSIAYEQYF	TRBJ2-7	.	TRBV2	.
TGTGCCTGGAGTGTACCAGGGATGAACACTGAAGCTTTCTTT	CAWSVPGMNTEAFF	TRBJ1-1	.	TRBV30	.
TGTGCCAGTTGGCGAGGGGGAAAGACTGAAGCTTTCTTT	CASWRGGKTEAFF	TRBJ1-1	.	TRBV19	.
TGTGCCAGCAGCCAAGATGGGACTAGCGGGAGAATCTTGCACTTC	CASSQDGTSGRILHF	TRBJ2-7	once	TRBV14	TRBD2
TGTGCCAGCAGCTTGGAAGGGGCAAGGGGACTAGCGGGAGATGGGTTCTTC	CASSLEGARGLAGDGFF	TRBJ2-1	.	TRBV7-9	TRBD2
TGCGCCAGCAGCCAGGGGGGGACAGGGGACTCCTACGAGCAGTACTTC	CASSQGGTGDSYEQYF	TRBJ2-7	.	TRBV4-3	TRBD1
TGCGCCAGCAGCAACCGGGACAGGGGGATCTCTGGGGCCAACGTCCTGACTTTC	CASSNRDRGISGANVLTF	TRBJ2-6	.	TRBV5-1	TRBD1
TGCGCCAGCAGCTTGGGGGGACAGGTACCAGATACGCAGTATTTT	CASSLGGQVPDTQYF	TRBJ2-3	.	TRBV5-1	TRBD1
TGCAGCGTTGAAGGCCCTTCCCGGGGTGAACCAGGTGGGGTCCAAGAGACCCAGTACTTC	CSVEGPSRGEPGGVQETQYF	TRBJ2-5	.	TRBV29-1	.
TGCAGCGTTGAGGCCGGGGTCGGGGCCAACGTCCTGACTTTC	CSVEAGVGANVLTF	TRBJ2-6	few	TRBV29-1	.
TGCAGCGTGGGGACTCAATCCTACGAGCAGTACTTC	CSVGTQSYEQYF	TRBJ2-7	.	TRBV29-1	.
TGTGCCAGTAGTATTTGGACTACTGGGGCCAACGTCCTGACTTTC	CASSIWTTGANVLTF	TRBJ2-6	.	TRBV19	.
TGTGCCAGCAGCTGGAGGGATACAGTGAACACTGAAGCTTTCTTT	CASSWRDTVNTEAFF	TRBJ1-1	.	TRBV2	.
TGTGCCTGGAGTGAACAGGGAAGCACTGAAGCTTTCTTT	CAWSEQGSTEAFF	TRBJ1-1	.	TRBV30	.
TGTGCCAGCAGCCAATTGCAGGGTCCTCAAGAGACCCAGTACTTC	CASSQLQGPQETQYF	TRBJ2-5	.	TRBV3-1/TRBV3-2	.
TGTGCCAGCAGTATTCGGACAGGTTCCTCCTACGAGCAGTACTTC	CASSIRTGSSYEQYF	TRBJ2-7	.	TRBV6-5	TRBD1
TGTGCCAGCAGTTCTGACAGGGGGTTCGAAGCTTTCTTT	CASSSDRGFEAFF	TRBJ1-1	.	TRBV7-3	TRBD1
TGCAGCGTTGGATCGGTTAACACTGAAGCTTTCTTT	CSVGSVNTEAFF	TRBJ1-1	.	TRBV29-1	.
TGTGCCAGCAGCGTAGGAGCGGGACCGAACACCGGGGAGCTGTTTTTT	CASSVGAGPNTGELFF	TRBJ2-2	.	TRBV9	TRBD2
TGTGCCAGCAGCACAGGGGGCAACACAGATACGCAGTATTTT	CASSTGGNTDTQYF	TRBJ2-3	once	TRBV5-4	TRBD1
TGTGCCTGGAGTGTACAGGCTGTCACTGAAGCTTTCTTT	CAWSVQAVTEAFF	TRBJ1-1	.	TRBV30	.
TGTGCCAGCAGCCGATCAGACAGGGTAGGTAAGGGGACTGAAGCTTTCTTT	CASSRSDRVGKGTEAFF	TRBJ1-1	.	TRBV7-9	TRBD1